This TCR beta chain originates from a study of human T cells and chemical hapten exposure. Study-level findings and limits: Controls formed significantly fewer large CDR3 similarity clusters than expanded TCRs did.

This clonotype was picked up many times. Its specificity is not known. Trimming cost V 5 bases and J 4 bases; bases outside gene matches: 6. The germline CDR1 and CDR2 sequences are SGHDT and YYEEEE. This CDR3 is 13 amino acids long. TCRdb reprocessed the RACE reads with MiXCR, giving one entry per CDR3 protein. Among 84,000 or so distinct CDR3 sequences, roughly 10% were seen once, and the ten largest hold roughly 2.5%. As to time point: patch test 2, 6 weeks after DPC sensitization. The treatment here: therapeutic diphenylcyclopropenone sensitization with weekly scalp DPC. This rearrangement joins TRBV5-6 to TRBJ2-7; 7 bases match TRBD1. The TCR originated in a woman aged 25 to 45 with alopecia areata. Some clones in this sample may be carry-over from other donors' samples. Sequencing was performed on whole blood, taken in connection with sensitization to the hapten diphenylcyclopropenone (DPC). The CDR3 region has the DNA TGTGCCAGCAGAAGACAGGGCGATTACGAGCAGTACTTC. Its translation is CASRRQGDYEQYF.